This T cell receptor beta chain is drawn from a study of Ad26.COV2.S vaccination and SARS-CoV-2 variants. General study findings and limits: Spike-specific responses of CD8+ and CD4+ T cells were reported to display substantial breadth after vaccination. The study found higher spike-specific TCR breadth in vaccine than placebo recipients. Placebo and vaccine recipients had non-spike TCR breadth that was similar. In TCR breadth and depth analyses, total T cell responses may have been underestimated.

The ends were cut back, 5 bases at V and 1 base at J, with 20 bases in the middle. Germline V gene lookup returns CDR1 KGHSH and CDR2 LQKENI. CDR3 size: 17 residues. TCRdb's table, derived via immunoSEQ multiplex PCR, lists solely in-frame clones and lacks some. Counted here are approximately 340,000 clones, 92% occurring once; the ten biggest clones make up 3% to 5%. As for this clone: What it recognizes is unknown.

This clonotype was sampled from a human donor who had recovered from COVID-19. Sequences were derived from peripheral blood, sampled after recovery from COVID-19. The chain employs TRBV18 and TRBJ1-1; D is ambiguous. CDR3 nucleotide sequence: TGTGCCAGCTCAGCTTTAGACGTGGGGTTTAAGAACACTGAAGCTTTCTTT. Encoded protein: CASSALDVGFKNTEAFF.